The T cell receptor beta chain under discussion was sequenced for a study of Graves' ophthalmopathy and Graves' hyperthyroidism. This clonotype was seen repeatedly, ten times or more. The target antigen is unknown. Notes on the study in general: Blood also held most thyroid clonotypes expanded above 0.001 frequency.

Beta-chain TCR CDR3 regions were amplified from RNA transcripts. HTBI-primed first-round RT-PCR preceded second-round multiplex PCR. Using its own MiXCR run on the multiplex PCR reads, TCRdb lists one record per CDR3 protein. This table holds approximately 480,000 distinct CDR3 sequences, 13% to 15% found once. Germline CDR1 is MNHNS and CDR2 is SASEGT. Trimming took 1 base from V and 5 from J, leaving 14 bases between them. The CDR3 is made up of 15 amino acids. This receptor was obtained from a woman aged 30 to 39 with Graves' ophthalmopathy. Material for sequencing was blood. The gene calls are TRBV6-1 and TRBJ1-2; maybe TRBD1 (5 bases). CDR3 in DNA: TGTGCCAGCAGTGAAGGCAATAGGGGCATTTATGGCTACACCTTC. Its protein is CASSEGNRGIYGYTF.